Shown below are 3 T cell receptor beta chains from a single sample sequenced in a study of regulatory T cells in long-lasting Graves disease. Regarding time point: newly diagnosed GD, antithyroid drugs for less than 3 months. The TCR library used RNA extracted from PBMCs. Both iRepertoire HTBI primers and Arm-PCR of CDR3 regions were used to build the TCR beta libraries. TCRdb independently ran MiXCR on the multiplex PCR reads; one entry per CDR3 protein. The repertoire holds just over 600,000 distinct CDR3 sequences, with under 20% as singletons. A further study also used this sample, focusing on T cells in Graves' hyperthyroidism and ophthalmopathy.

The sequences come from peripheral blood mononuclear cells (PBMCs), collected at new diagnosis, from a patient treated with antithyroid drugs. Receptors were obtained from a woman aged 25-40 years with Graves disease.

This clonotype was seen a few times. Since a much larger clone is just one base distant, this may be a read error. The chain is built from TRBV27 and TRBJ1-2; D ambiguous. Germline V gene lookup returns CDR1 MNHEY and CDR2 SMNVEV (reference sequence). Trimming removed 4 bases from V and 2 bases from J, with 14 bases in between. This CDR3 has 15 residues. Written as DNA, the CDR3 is TGTGCCAGCAGTTCCAAATCAAACCCGAACTATGGCTACACCTTC. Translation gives CASSSKSNPNYGYTF.

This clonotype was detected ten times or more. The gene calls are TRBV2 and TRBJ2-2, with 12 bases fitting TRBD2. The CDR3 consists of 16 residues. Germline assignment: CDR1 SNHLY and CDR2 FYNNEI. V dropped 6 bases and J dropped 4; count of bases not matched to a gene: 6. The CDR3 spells CASRKTSGSVTGELFF. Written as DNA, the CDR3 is TGTGCCAGCAGAAAGACTAGCGGGAGCGTCACCGGGGAGCTGTTTTTT. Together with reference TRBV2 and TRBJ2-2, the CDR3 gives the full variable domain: EPEVTQTPSHQVTQMGQEVILRCVPISNHLYFYWYRQILGQKVEFLVSFYNNEISEKSEIFDDQFSVERPDGSNFTLKIRSTKLEDSAMYFCASRKTSGSVTGELFFGEGSRLTVL.

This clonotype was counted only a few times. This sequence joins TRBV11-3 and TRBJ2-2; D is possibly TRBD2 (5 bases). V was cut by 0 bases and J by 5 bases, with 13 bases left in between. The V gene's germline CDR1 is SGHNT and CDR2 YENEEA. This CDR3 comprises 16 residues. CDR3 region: CASSLDPGIPTGELFF. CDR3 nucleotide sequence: TGTGCCAGCAGCTTAGATCCGGGGATACCTACCGGGGAGCTGTTTTTT.